The 15 T cell receptor beta chains in this list originate from one sample, sequenced in a study of blood T cell repertoires in COVID-19. Clones were read by immunoSEQ multiplex PCR, and TCRdb kept only the in-frame ones, dropping some. The sample includes roughly 330,000 clones, 65% to 90% seen only once; the top ten take more than 9%. Sequencing used PBMCs or T cells enriched from blood (not recorded which). The receptors were sampled from a woman in her late teens or twenties who had recovered from COVID-19.

A word on this clone: This specimen includes other DNA sequences encoding the same CDR3. This chain connects TRBV12-3 or TRBV12-4 to TRBJ1-1; D is undetermined. This CDR3 comprises 13 residues. Trimming cost V 5 bases and J 3 bases, with 10 bases left between them. CDR3: CASSLAGDTEAFF. The CDR3 DNA reads as TGTGCCAGCAGTCTCGCAGGTGACACTGAAGCTTTCTTT.

This chain links TRBV9 with TRBJ1-1; perhaps TRBD1 as D (5 bases). This CDR3 contains 14 residues. The germline V and J ends were trimmed by 0 bases and 6 bases, with 12 bases remaining between them. CDR1 and CDR2 (germline): SGDLS, YYNGEE. In nucleotides, the CDR3 is TGTGCCAGCAGCGTAGGGGGGAGGATGGCTGAAGCTTTCTTT. Translation gives CASSVGGRMAEAFF.

V is TRBV5-1 and J is TRBJ2-2; D not certain. Per germline, CDR1 SGHRS and CDR2 YFSETQ. V gave up 0 bases and J gave up 7 bases, with 7 bases separating them. CDR3 size: 13 residues. The CDR3 bases are TGCGCCAGCAGCTTGGATCTTAACGGGGAGCTGTTTTTT. It translates to CASSLDLNGELFF.

The chain uses TRBV6-5 and TRBJ1-5, with D perhaps matching TRBD1 (5 bases). Trimming removed 6 bases from V and 6 bases from J, with 12 bases in between. The length of the CDR3 is 13 residues. CDR1 and CDR2 from the germline V gene are MNHEY and SVGAGI. The CDR3 is CASSYGGSQPQHF. The CDR3 DNA is TGTGCCAGCAGCTACGGGGGGAGTCAGCCCCAGCATTTT.

The chain carries TRBV6-2 or TRBV6-3 and TRBJ2-1; TRBD2 matches 15 bases. The length of the CDR3 is 17 residues. CDR1 and CDR2 (germline): MNHEY, SVGEGT. V lost 6 bases to trimming and J lost 8 bases; unmatched junction nucleotides: 11. The CDR3 region has the DNA TGTGCCAGCAGACCTGGGACTAGCGGGAGGACCGTTTATGAGCAGTTCTTC. Translated: CASRPGTSGRTVYEQFF.

This clone appeared once. The chain employs TRBV30 and TRBJ1-3; D is possibly TRBD1 (5 bases). The CDR3 covers 15 residues. Germline CDR1 is GTSNPN and CDR2 is SVGIG (reference sequence). V lost 4 bases to trimming and J lost 0 bases, with 13 bases between them. The CDR3 nucleotides are TGTGCCTGGAAGGGACTCCTGAGCTCTGGAAACACCATATATTTT. It translates to CAWKGLLSSGNTIYF.

This clone appeared a single time. CDR3 residues: CASTPEETQYF. The CDR3 coding sequence is TGTGCCAGCACCCCAGAAGAGACCCAGTACTTC. The rearrangement uses TRBV2 and TRBJ2-5; D gene ambiguous. CDR3 length: 11 amino acids. V was pared by 7 bases and J by 3 bases, with 6 bases between. The germline CDR1 and CDR2 sequences are SNHLY and FYNNEI.

This chain joins TRBV11-2 and TRBJ1-4; D gene ambiguous. V lost 0 bases and J 4 bases, leaving 6 bases between the germline ends. The CDR3 spans 14 residues. CDR1 is SGHAT, CDR2 FQNNGV, per germline. The CDR3: CASSLEGLNEKLFF. In DNA, the CDR3 is TGTGCCAGCAGCTTAGAGGGCCTTAATGAAAAACTGTTTTTT.

This chain joins TRBV6-5 and TRBJ1-3; 9 positions agree with TRBD1. Unmatched junction bases numbered 4, after V lost 6 bases and J lost 4 bases. The CDR3 has 14 residues. Germline V CDR1 and CDR2: MNHEY, SVGAGI. The CDR3 region is CASRQGASGNTIYF. CDR3 bases: TGTGCCAGCAGACAGGGGGCCTCGGGAAACACCATATATTTT.

The CDR3: CASRRSAGTQIINTEAFF. The CDR3 nucleotides read TGTGCCAGCAGGCGTTCGGCAGGGACACAGATTATAAACACTGAAGCTTTCTTT. The chain carries TRBV5-4 and TRBJ1-1, with D possibly being TRBD1 (6 bases). Germline assignment: CDR1 SGHNT and CDR2 YYREEE (reference sequence). The CDR3 runs 18 residues. The V end was cut by 5 bases, the J end by 2 bases, with 25 bases between.

This sequence joins TRBV2 and TRBJ1-2, with D unresolved. The length of the CDR3 is 13 residues. V was pared by 9 bases and J by 3 bases, with 14 bases between. In germline, CDR1 is SNHLY, CDR2 FYNNEI. The CDR3 sequence is CASNTDGDYGYTF. The CDR3 DNA follows: TGTGCCAGTAATACGGACGGGGACTATGGCTACACCTTC.

The chain couples TRBV6-5 to TRBJ2-2; 7 bases match TRBD1. The germline CDR1 and CDR2 sequences are MNHEY and SVGAGI. Trimming cost V 6 bases and J 0 bases; bases outside gene matches: 4. The CDR3 contains 15 residues. CDR3: CASSRQGPNTGELFF. The CDR3 bases are TGTGCCAGCAGCCGACAGGGTCCGAACACCGGGGAGCTGTTTTTT.

The chain carries TRBV5-1 and TRBJ1-3; D gene unclear. Germline V CDR1 and CDR2: SGHRS, YFSETQ. This CDR3 spans 18 amino acids. V was trimmed by 0 bases and J by 2 bases, leaving 18 bases between them. The CDR3 sequence is CASSLDRPYGLPGNTIYF. The CDR3 DNA sequence: TGCGCCAGCAGCTTGGATCGCCCCTACGGTTTGCCTGGAAACACCATATATTTT.

The genes are TRBV5-6 and TRBJ1-1; a possible D gene is TRBD1 (6 bases). This CDR3 is built from 16 residues. Germline-derived CDR1 and CDR2 are SGHDT and YYEEEE. V gave up 4 bases and J gave up 3 bases, with 19 bases separating them. CDR3 sequence reads: CASSVPGDPEDTEAFF. CDR3 sequence (DNA): TGTGCCAGCAGCGTTCCAGGGGATCCTGAGGACACTGAAGCTTTCTTT. Full variable domain (missing parts from reference TRBV5-6 and TRBJ1-1): DAGVTQSPTHLIKTRGQQVTLRCSPKSGHDTVSWYQQALGQGPQFIFQYYEEEERQRGNFPDRFSGHQFPNYSSELNVNALLLGDSALYLCASSVPGDPEDTEAFFGQGTRLTVV.

The J gene is TRBJ1-1, the V gene TRBV5-8; D perhaps matches TRBD1 (5 bases). This CDR3 is 14 amino acids long. Looked up from germline, CDR1 is SGHTS and CDR2 is YDEGEE. V lost 4 bases, J lost 3 bases, and 13 bases lay in between. This chain's CDR3 is CASSPGIRDTEAFF. CDR3 DNA: TGTGCCAGCAGCCCAGGGATTCGGGACACTGAAGCTTTCTTT.